The clone carrying this TCR beta chain showed up just once. Antigen: not known. These data belong to a study of post-analysis software for immune sequencing data. Study information: Disease courses included relapsing-remitting, secondary progressive and progressive-relapsing multiple sclerosis.

Germline loops: CDR1 GTSNPN, CDR2 SVGIG (reference sequence). Losses at the gene ends were 1 base for V and 4 bases for J; bases not matched to a gene: 10. This CDR3 comprises 17 residues. Study results and caveats: A few TRBV segments were significantly more frequent in patients than in controls. TRBV5-6, TRBV5-1 and TRBV20-1 were among these segments. Among multiple sclerosis patients, normalized Chao1 diversity was significantly below that of controls.

The TCR beta cDNA libraries carried unique molecular identifiers. Between about 0.85 and 10 million T cells gave rise to about 450,000 cDNA molecules. TCRdb re-analysed the PCR reads in MiXCR, keeping a single row per CDR3 protein. The sample shows hundreds of thousands of distinct CDR3 sequences, around 64% of them seen only once. The chain carries TRBV30 and TRBJ1-5; 10 nucleotides agree with TRBD1. This receptor was obtained from a girl aged 2-10 years with multiple sclerosis. Sequenced material: blood. The CDR3 spells CAWSEAGTGVLNQPQHF. The DNA for the CDR3 is TGTGCCTGGAGTGAGGCCGGGACAGGGGTACTAAATCAGCCCCAGCATTTT.